These T cell receptor beta chains were read from a single sample in a study of spatial heterogeneity in lung cancer. A single record per CDR3 protein comes from TCRdb applying MiXCR to the 5' RACE reads. This sample has tens of thousands of distinct CDR3 sequences, with over 4% found just once. This specimen consisted of lung tumor tissue, obtained at surgery. These receptors all stem from a male donor with early-stage non-small cell lung cancer. Each CDR3 is given with its conserved first and last residue. The D gene is left open where the match is weak. Clone size is not always given. Where it is, it says once, few, many or a class for expanded clones.

v_call	clone_size	d_call	j_call	cdr3_nt	cdr3_aa
TRBV28	many	TRBD2	TRBJ2-7	TGTGCCAGCAGTTTATGGCGCGGGACTAGCGGGGGGGTCTCCTACGAGCAGTACTTC	CASSLWRGTSGGVSYEQYF
TRBV4-3	many	TRBD2	TRBJ2-1	TGCGCCAGCAGCCCGTTGAGCGGGAAGAGAGATGAGCAGTTCTTC	CASSPLSGKRDEQFF
TRBV24-1	many	NA	TRBJ2-5	TGTGCCACTGGGAACGGGGAGACCCAGTACTTC	CATGNGETQYF
TRBV6-6	few	TRBD1	TRBJ1-3	TGTGCCAGCAGCCCCGGGACAGATTTTTCTGGAAACACCATATATTTT	CASSPGTDFSGNTIYF
TRBV11-2	many	NA	TRBJ2-1	TGTGCCAGCAGCCCCTCGTGGACAGTTCCGAGCTCCTACAATGAGCAGTTCTTC	CASSPSWTVPSSYNEQFF
TRBV20-1	few	NA	TRBJ1-6	TGCAGTGCTCGGCAACAGAATTCAAACTATAATTCACCCCTCCACTTT	CSARQQNSNYNSPLHF
TRBV6-2/TRBV6-3	NA	NA	TRBJ2-7	TGTGCCAGCAGTTACTCAATACCCTCGGGCCTCCCAACGGGGGAGCAGTACTTC	CASSYSIPSGLPTGEQYF
TRBV14	few	NA	TRBJ2-1	TGTGCCAGCAGCCTAACAGGGTTGGATGAGCAGTTCTTC	CASSLTGLDEQFF
TRBV12-3/TRBV12-4	medium-sized	TRBD2	TRBJ2-7	TGTGCCAGCAGCACCGGGACTAGCGGCTCCTACGAGCAGTACTTC	CASSTGTSGSYEQYF
TRBV29-1	many	NA	TRBJ1-3	TGCAGCGTCAAAACCAGAGGAAACACCATATATTTT	CSVKTRGNTIYF
TRBV7-8	many	TRBD2	TRBJ2-5	TGTGCCAGCACCTTACTAGCGGAAGAGACCCAGTACTTC	CASTLLAEETQYF
TRBV5-1	many	NA	TRBJ1-1	TGCGCCAGCAGCTTGGGTACAATTGAAGCTTTCTTT	CASSLGTIEAFF
TRBV20-1	many	NA	TRBJ1-6	TGCAGTGCTGGAATTCTGGCCGCTCTAAGTTCACCCCTCCACTTT	CSAGILAALSSPLHF
TRBV11-2	many	NA	TRBJ2-7	TGTGCCAGCAGCTACGGGACCACCGGCTACGAGCAGTACTTC	CASSYGTTGYEQYF
TRBV27	many	TRBD1	TRBJ2-3	TGTGCCAGCAGTTTACTCCAGGGGGCTGCAGATACGCAGTATTTT	CASSLLQGAADTQYF
TRBV15	many	NA	TRBJ2-4	TGTGCCACCAGCCTGCCCAGGGACATTAAAAACATTCAGTACTTC	CATSLPRDIKNIQYF
TRBV5-4	NA	NA	TRBJ2-7	TGTGCCAGCAGCTTGGGCGGCGGGATCACCTACGAGCAGTACTTC	CASSLGGGITYEQYF
TRBV29-1	many	NA	TRBJ2-7	TGCAGCGTCCTGACTAACCTCTACGAGCAGTACTTC	CSVLTNLYEQYF
TRBV20-1	many	TRBD1	TRBJ2-3	TGCAGTGCGTTCCGGGACAGGGGCACAGATACGCAGTATTTT	CSAFRDRGTDTQYF
TRBV5-1	many	NA	TRBJ2-5	TGCGCCAGCAGCTGGGGGGGCCTAACAGAGACCCAGTACTTC	CASSWGGLTETQYF
TRBV6-6	NA	NA	TRBJ2-5	TGTGCCAGCAGTTCTCGGCCGTCTGGGACCCAGTACTTC	CASSSRPSGTQYF
TRBV6-1	many	NA	TRBJ2-2	TGTGCCAGCAGCCCAGGGGCCGGGGAGCTGTTTTTT	CASSPGAGELFF
TRBV2	many	NA	TRBJ1-6	TGTGCCAGCAGTGACGCGGGGACGTGGAAGAATTCACCCCTCCACTTT	CASSDAGTWKNSPLHF
TRBV19	NA	NA	TRBJ2-1	TGTGCCAGTAGTAGAAATTCGGGATCGAAGTTCGATGAGCAGTTCTTC	CASSRNSGSKFDEQFF
TRBV4-1	many	NA	TRBJ2-2	TGCGCCAGCAGCCAAGATAGGCTGGTCGGCGGGGAGCTGTTTTTT	CASSQDRLVGGELFF
TRBV15	many	NA	TRBJ1-3	TGTGCCACCAGCAGGGCTACACGCCACCTTGGAAACACCATATATTTT	CATSRATRHLGNTIYF
TRBV29-1	NA	NA	TRBJ2-7	TGCAGCGTTGGGTACCAGGGATACGAGCAGTACTTC	CSVGYQGYEQYF
TRBV28	many	NA	TRBJ2-4	TGTGCCAGCAGTCCCCTTGGGGTAGCCAAAAACATTCAGTACTTC	CASSPLGVAKNIQYF
TRBV24-1	few	NA	TRBJ2-2	TGTGCCACCAGAACGGGAGGGACAGGGCCCCCTGTACCGGAGCTGTTTTTT	CATRTGGTGPPVPELFF
TRBV7-9	medium-sized	NA	TRBJ2-7	TGTGCCAGCAGACGGGGAGACAGGTACGAGCAGTACTTC	CASRRGDRYEQYF
TRBV9	many	NA	TRBJ1-2	TGTGCCAGCAGCGCGTTATCGACAGGTCTGGGCTATGGCTACACCTTC	CASSALSTGLGYGYTF